The 9 T cell receptor beta chains presented below share a single source sample, sequenced in a study of cytomegalovirus exposure and HLA in healthy donors. The PCR was carried out with 60 Vbeta primers and 13 Jbeta primers. Sequenced by immunoSEQ multiplex PCR; TCRdb stores in-frame clones only, minus some. The sample gives over 100,000 clones, roughly 9.1% of which show up once; roughly 5% is in the top ten. Sequencing was performed on PBMCs. The receptors derive from a man between 35 and 55 years old in good health and CMV-seropositive.

The J gene is TRBJ2-5, the V gene TRBV7-2; no firm D call. The CDR3 totals 13 residues. V was trimmed by 6 bases and J by 2 bases, leaving 10 bases between them. Germline-derived CDR1 and CDR2 are SGHTA and FQGNSA. The chain's CDR3 is CASRETLQETQYF. The CDR3 DNA reads as TGTGCCAGCAGAGAGACATTGCAAGAGACCCAGTACTTC.

This clone turned up a few times. The chain is built from TRBV7-2 and TRBJ2-7; TRBD2 aligns across 7 bases. Germline CDR1 is SGHTA and CDR2 is FQGNSA. The CDR3 has 15 amino acids. With 5 bases clipped from V and 1 base from J, the junction kept 8 bases outside the gene matches. CDR3 in DNA: TGTGCCAGCAGCCCCTGGGCTAGCGGTTCCTACGAGCAGTACTTC. Protein product: CASSPWASGSYEQYF.

This clone turned up a few times. V and J are TRBV7-9 and TRBJ2-1; D is undetermined. The CDR3 extends over 11 amino acids. Germline CDR1 and CDR2: SEHNR and FQNEAQ (reference sequence). V shed 4 bases and J shed 15 bases, with 13 bases lying between them. This CDR3 reads CASSSPARWFF. As DNA, the CDR3 is TGTGCCAGCAGCTCCCCCGCCAGGTGGTTCTTC.

The chain combines TRBV19 with TRBJ1-1, with 9 bases matching TRBD1. V trimming: 5 bases; J trimming: 3 bases; junction bases outside the gene matches: 4. Germline V gives CDR1 LNHDA, CDR2 SQIVND (reference sequence). The CDR3 sequence is 14 residues long. CDR3 amino acids: CASSPGTGYTEAFF. The CDR3 nucleotides are TGTGCCAGTAGTCCAGGGACAGGGTACACTGAAGCTTTCTTT.

This clone has ten or more counts. The J gene is TRBJ2-2, the V gene TRBV23-1; TRBD1 agrees at 7 bases. TRBV23-1 is an ORF, and what it does is uncertain. The CDR3 runs 14 residues. After removal of 1 base from V and 7 bases from J, the junction contained 3 bases not matched to a gene. The CDR3 loop reads CASSQYTGDGELFF. CDR3 nucleotide sequence: TGCGCCAGCAGTCAATACACAGGGGACGGGGAGCTGTTTTTT.

The chain combines TRBV5-4 with TRBJ2-3; 13 bases map to TRBD2. Trimming took 3 bases from V and 4 from J; bases not matched to a gene: 11. Germline CDR1 SGHNT, CDR2 YYREEE (reference sequence). The CDR3 is made up of 18 amino acids. The CDR3 DNA reads as TGTGCCAGCAGCTCACCGGGACTAGCGGGGCCAAGGGCAGATACGCAGTATTTT. Translated, it gives CASSSPGLAGPRADTQYF.

The rearrangement uses TRBV27 and TRBJ1-4; no clear D gene. Germline V gene sequence: CDR1 MNHEY, CDR2 SMNVEV (reference sequence). There are 14 residues in the CDR3. V lost 4 bases and J lost 6, with 12 bases in between. Here the CDR3 DNA reads TGTGCCAGCAGTTGGGTCGTCGGGGATGAAAAACTGTTTTTT. Protein product: CASSWVVGDEKLFF. Variable domain in full (rest from reference TRBV27 and TRBJ1-4): EAQVTQNPRYLITVTGKKLTVTCSQNMNHEYMSWYRQDPGLGLRQIYYSMNVEVTDKGDVPEGYKVSRKEKRNFPLILESPSPNQTSLYFCASSWVVGDEKLFFGSGTQLSVL.

This clone was detected only a few times. The chain is built from TRBV6-5 and TRBJ2-3, with D unresolved. CDR3 length equals 10 residues. The germline V gene encodes CDR1 MNHEY and CDR2 SVGAGI. The ends were cut back, 10 bases at V and 4 bases at J, with 6 bases in the middle. The CDR3 coding sequence is TGTGCCACCTACTCAGATACGCAGTATTTT. This translates into CATYSDTQYF.

The chain uses TRBV5-1 and TRBJ1-4; 7 positions match TRBD1. Germline V lookup: CDR1 SGHRS, CDR2 YFSETQ. Trimming at V came to 4 bases and at J to 3 bases, leaving 3 bases not matched to a gene. This CDR3 spans 14 amino acids. CDR3 coding DNA: TGCGCCAGCAGCCGACAGGGCCCTAATGAAAAACTGTTTTTT. This gives the protein CASSRQGPNEKLFF.